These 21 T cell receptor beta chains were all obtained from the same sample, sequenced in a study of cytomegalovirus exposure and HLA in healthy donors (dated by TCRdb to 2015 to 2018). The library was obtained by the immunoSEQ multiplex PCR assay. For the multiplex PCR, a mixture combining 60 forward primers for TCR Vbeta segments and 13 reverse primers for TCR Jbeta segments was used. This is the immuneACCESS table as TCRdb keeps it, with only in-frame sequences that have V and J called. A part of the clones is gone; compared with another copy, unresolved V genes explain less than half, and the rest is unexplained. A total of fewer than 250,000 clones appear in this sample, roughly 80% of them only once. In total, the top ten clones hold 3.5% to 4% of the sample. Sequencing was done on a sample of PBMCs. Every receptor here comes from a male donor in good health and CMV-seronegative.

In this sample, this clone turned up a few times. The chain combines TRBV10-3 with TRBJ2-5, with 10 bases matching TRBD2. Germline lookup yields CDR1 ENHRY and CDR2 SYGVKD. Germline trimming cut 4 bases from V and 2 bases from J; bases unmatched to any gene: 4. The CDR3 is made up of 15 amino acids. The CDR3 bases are TGTGCCATCAGTGGAGGACTAGCGGCTCAAGAGACCCAGTACTTC. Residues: CAISGGLAAQETQYF.

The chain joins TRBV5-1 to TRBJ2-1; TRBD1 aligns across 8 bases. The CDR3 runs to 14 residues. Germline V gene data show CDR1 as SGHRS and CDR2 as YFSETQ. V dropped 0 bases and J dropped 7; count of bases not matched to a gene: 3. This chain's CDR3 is CASSLVTGGNEQFF. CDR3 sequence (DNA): TGCGCCAGCAGCTTGGTAACAGGGGGGAATGAGCAGTTCTTC.

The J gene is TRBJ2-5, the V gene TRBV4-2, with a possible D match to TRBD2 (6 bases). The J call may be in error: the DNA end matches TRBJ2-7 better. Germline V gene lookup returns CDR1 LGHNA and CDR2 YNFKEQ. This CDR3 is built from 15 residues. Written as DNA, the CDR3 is TGTGCCAGCAGCCAGTCGCAGCGGGTTAGCTACGAGCAGTACTTC. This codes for CASSQSQRVSYEQYF.

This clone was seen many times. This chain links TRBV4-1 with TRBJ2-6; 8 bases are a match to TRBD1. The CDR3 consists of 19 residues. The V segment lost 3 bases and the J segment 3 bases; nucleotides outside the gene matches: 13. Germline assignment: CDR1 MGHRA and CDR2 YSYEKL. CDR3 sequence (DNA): TGCGCCAGCAGCCAGGGTCTGACAGGGGACAGGCTTGGGGCCAACGTCCTGACTTTC. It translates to CASSQGLTGDRLGANVLTF.

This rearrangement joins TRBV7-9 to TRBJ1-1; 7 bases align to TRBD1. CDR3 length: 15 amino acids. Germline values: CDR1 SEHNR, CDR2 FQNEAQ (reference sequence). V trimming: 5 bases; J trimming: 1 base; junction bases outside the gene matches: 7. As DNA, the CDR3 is TGTGCCAGCAGCCCCTGGGGACAGAGGAACACTGAAGCTTTCTTT. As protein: CASSPWGQRNTEAFF.

The DNA for the CDR3 is TGTGCCAGCAGCTTAGAACTAGCCTACGAGCAGTACTTC. It is translated as CASSLELAYEQYF. The rearrangement uses TRBV7-2 and TRBJ2-7, with a tentative D call TRBD2 (5 bases). CDR1 is SGHTA and CDR2 is FQGNSA in the germline V gene. V shed 1 base and J shed 2 bases, with 6 bases lying between them. The CDR3 has 13 amino acids.

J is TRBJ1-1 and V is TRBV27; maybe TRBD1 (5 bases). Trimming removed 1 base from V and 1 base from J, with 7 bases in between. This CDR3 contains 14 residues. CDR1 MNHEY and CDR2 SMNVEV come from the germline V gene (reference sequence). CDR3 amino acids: CASSLWDSNTEAFF. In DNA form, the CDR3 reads TGTGCCAGCAGTTTATGGGACTCGAACACTGAAGCTTTCTTT.

CDR3 residues: CASSAGRGGYTF. CDR3 DNA: TGTGCCAGCAGCGCAGGCAGGGGAGGCTACACCTTC. V and J are TRBV7-2 and TRBJ1-2; D may be TRBD1 (6 bases). Trimming removed 5 bases at V and 8 bases at J, with 12 bases between. Germline V gives CDR1 SGHTA, CDR2 FQGNSA. The CDR3 contains 12 residues. Based on the CDR3 plus reference TRBV7-2 and TRBJ1-2, the full variable domain is GAGVSQSPSNKVTEKGKDVELRCDPISGHTALYWYRQSLGQGLEFLIYFQGNSAPDKSGLPSDRFSAERTGGSVSTLTIQRTQQEDSAVYLCASSAGRGGYTFGSGTRLTVV.

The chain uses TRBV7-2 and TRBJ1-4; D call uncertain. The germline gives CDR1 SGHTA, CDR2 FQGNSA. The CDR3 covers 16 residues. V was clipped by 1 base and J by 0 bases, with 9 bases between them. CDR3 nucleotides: TGTGCCAGCAGCTTAGTGCCCGGGGCAACTAATGAAAAACTGTTTTTT. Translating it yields CASSLVPGATNEKLFF.

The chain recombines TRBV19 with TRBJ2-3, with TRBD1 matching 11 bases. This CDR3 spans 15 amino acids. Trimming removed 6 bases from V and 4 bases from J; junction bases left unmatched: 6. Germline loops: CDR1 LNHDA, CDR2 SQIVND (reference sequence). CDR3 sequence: CASSPDRGRPDTQYF. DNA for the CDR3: TGTGCCAGTAGCCCGGACAGGGGGCGCCCAGATACGCAGTATTTT.

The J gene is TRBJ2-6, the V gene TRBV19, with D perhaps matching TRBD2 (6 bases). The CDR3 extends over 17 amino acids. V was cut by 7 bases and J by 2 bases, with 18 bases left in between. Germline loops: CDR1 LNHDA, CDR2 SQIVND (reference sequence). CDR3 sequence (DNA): TGTGCCAGTACTACCTACTGGGGGGAGGCTGGGGCCAACGTCCTGACTTTC. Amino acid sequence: CASTTYWGEAGANVLTF. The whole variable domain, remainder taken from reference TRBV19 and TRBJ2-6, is DGGITQSPKYLFRKEGQNVTLSCEQNLNHDAMYWYRQDPGQGLRLIYYSQIVNDFQKGDIAEGYSVSREKKESFPLTVTSAQKNPTAFYLCASTTYWGEAGANVLTFGAGSRLTVL.

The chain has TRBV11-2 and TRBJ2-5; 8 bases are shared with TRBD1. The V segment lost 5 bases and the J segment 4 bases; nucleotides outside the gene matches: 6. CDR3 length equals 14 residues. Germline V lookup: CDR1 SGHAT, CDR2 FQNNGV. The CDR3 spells CASSLHRGRETQYF. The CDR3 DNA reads TGTGCCAGCAGCCTTCACAGGGGGAGAGAGACCCAGTACTTC. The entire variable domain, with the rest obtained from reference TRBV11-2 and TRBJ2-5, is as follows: EAGVAQSPRYKIIEKRQSVAFWCNPISGHATLYWYQQILGQGPKLLIQFQNNGVVDDSQLPKDRFSAERLKGVDSTLKIQPAKLEDSAVYLCASSLHRGRETQYFGPGTRLLVL.

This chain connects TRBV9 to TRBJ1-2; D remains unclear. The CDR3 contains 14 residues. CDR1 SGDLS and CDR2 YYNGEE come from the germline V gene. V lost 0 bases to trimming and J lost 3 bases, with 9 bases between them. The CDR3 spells CASSVVEDHYGYTF. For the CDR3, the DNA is TGTGCCAGCAGCGTAGTGGAGGACCACTATGGCTACACCTTC.

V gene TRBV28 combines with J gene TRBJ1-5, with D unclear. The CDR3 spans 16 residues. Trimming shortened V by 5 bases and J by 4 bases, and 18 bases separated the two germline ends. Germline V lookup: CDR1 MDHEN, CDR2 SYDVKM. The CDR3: CASSPFFESLNQPQHF. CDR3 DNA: TGTGCCAGCAGTCCCTTTTTCGAAAGCTTAAATCAGCCCCAGCATTTT.

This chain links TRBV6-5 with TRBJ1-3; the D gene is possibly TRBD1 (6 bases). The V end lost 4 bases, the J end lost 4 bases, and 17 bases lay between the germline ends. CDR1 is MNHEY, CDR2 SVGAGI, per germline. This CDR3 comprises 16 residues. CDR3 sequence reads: CASSWTRQGLGNTIYF. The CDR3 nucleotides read TGTGCCAGCAGTTGGACGAGGCAGGGGTTGGGAAACACCATATATTTT.

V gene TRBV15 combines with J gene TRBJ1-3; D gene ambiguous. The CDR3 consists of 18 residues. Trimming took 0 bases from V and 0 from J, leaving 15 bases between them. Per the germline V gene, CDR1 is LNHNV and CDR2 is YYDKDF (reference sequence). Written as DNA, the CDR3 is TGTGCCACCAGCAGAGATCCTAGGCCTCAGAGCTCTGGAAACACCATATATTTT. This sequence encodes CATSRDPRPQSSGNTIYF.

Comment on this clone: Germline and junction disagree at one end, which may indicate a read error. This CDR3 is CASSLTGLSF. The CDR3 region has the DNA TGTGCCAGCAGCTTAACTGGGCTCTCCTTT. This sequence joins TRBV7-9 and TRBJ1-1; D not certain. The germline CDR1 and CDR2 sequences are SEHNR and FQNEAQ (reference sequence). This CDR3 region has 10 residues.

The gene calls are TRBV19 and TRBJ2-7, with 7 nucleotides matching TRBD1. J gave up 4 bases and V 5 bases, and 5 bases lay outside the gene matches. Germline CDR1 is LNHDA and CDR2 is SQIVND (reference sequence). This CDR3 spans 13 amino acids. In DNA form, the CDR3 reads TGTGCCAGTAGTGGACAGGTTTCTTACGAGCAGTACTTC. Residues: CASSGQVSYEQYF.

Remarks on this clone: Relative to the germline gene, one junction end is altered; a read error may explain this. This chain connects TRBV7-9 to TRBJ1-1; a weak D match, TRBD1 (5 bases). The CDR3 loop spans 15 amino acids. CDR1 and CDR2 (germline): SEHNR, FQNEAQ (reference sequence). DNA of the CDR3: TGTTCCAGCAGCGGACAAGGTACCGTGAACACTGAAGCTTTCTTT. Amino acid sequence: CSSSGQGTVNTEAFF.

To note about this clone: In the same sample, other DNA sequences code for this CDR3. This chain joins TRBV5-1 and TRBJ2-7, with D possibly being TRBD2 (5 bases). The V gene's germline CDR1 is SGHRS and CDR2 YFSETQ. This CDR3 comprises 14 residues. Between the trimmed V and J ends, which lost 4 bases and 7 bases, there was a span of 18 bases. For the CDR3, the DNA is TGCGCCAGCAGCGTCGGCGGGTTAGGGCAGGAGCAGTACTTC. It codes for CASSVGGLGQEQYF.

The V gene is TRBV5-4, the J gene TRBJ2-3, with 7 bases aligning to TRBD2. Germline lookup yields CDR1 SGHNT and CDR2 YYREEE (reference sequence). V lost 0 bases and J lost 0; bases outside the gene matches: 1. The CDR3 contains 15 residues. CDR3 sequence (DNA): TGTGCCAGCAGCTTGGTGGGAGGGAGCACAGATACGCAGTATTTT. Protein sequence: CASSLVGGSTDTQYF.